The rows below give T cell receptor beta chains drawn from one sample of a study of OX40 agonist ivuxolimab in advanced cancers. Assay used: immunoSEQ multiplex PCR; TCRdb lists only in-frame clones, some missing. The sample gives 40,000 to 50,000 clones, 89% of which show up once; about 11% is in the top ten. This specimen consisted of CD4+ or CD8+ T cells sorted from blood, obtained in a trial of the OX40 agonist ivuxolimab. The receptors originated from an adult with an advanced solid tumor such as melanoma, head and neck, liver or kidney cancer. The CDR3 runs from the conserved cysteine through the conserved F or W. Each record gives: D gene, V gene, J gene, clone size, CDR3 DNA, CDR3 protein. D genes are given only for firm matches. Expanded clones are given a class, and other clones once, few, many or no size at all.

d_call: TRBD1; v_call: TRBV5-1; j_call: TRBJ2-7; clone_size: NA; cdr3_nt: TGCGCCAGCAGCTTGGGAGGGGGCGCAGTCGACGAGCAGTACTTC; cdr3_aa: CASSLGGGAVDEQYF
d_call: NA; v_call: TRBV28; j_call: TRBJ2-7; clone_size: NA; cdr3_nt: TGTGCCAGCAGTTCACCTCGTGACGTTACCTACGAGCAGTACTTC; cdr3_aa: CASSSPRDVTYEQYF
d_call: NA; v_call: TRBV5-6; j_call: TRBJ2-5; clone_size: NA; cdr3_nt: TGTGCCACTTCGAACGACCAAGAGACCCAGTACTTC; cdr3_aa: CATSNDQETQYF
d_call: NA; v_call: TRBV5-1; j_call: TRBJ2-7; clone_size: NA; cdr3_nt: TGCGCCAGCAGCCTCCCCGGCCACTACGAGCAGTACTTC; cdr3_aa: CASSLPGHYEQYF
d_call: NA; v_call: TRBV19; j_call: TRBJ1-1; clone_size: NA; cdr3_nt: TGTGCCAGTAGTGCTGGAACAGCGGGAAACACTGAAGCTTTCTTT; cdr3_aa: CASSAGTAGNTEAFF
d_call: NA; v_call: TRBV6-5; j_call: TRBJ2-1; clone_size: NA; cdr3_nt: TGTGCCAGCAGTTTCGGGCTGGAGCAGTTCTTC; cdr3_aa: CASSFGLEQFF
d_call: NA; v_call: TRBV6-6; j_call: TRBJ2-3; clone_size: NA; cdr3_nt: TGTGCCAGCAGTTACTCGACTCTGAGACCAGATACGCAGTATTTT; cdr3_aa: CASSYSTLRPDTQYF
d_call: NA; v_call: TRBV7-2; j_call: TRBJ1-2; clone_size: NA; cdr3_nt: TGTGCCAGCAGCTTAGACTCCCTGAGCGGGTATGGCTACACCTTC; cdr3_aa: CASSLDSLSGYGYTF
d_call: TRBD2; v_call: TRBV4-3; j_call: TRBJ2-7; clone_size: NA; cdr3_nt: TGCGCCAGCAGCCAAGGACTAGCGGGAGACTACGAGCAGTACTTC; cdr3_aa: CASSQGLAGDYEQYF
d_call: TRBD2; v_call: TRBV6-1; j_call: TRBJ2-1; clone_size: NA; cdr3_nt: TGTGCCAGCAGTGACACGGGGGGAAGCTACAATGAGCAGTTCTTC; cdr3_aa: CASSDTGGSYNEQFF
d_call: NA; v_call: TRBV7-9; j_call: TRBJ2-5; clone_size: NA; cdr3_nt: TGTGCCAGCAGCTCGGATTTTCAAGAGACCCAGTACTTC; cdr3_aa: CASSSDFQETQYF
d_call: TRBD1; v_call: TRBV4-3; j_call: TRBJ2-7; clone_size: NA; cdr3_nt: TGCGCCAGCAGCCAGGACAGGGGGCAGGACGAGCAGTACTTC; cdr3_aa: CASSQDRGQDEQYF
d_call: NA; v_call: TRBV4-1; j_call: TRBJ2-2; clone_size: NA; cdr3_nt: TGCGCCAGCAGCCCGCACGGGCCGGACCTACTGAACACCGGGGAGCTGTTTTTT; cdr3_aa: CASSPHGPDLLNTGELFF
d_call: NA; v_call: TRBV7-6; j_call: TRBJ1-1; clone_size: NA; cdr3_nt: TGTGCCAGCAGCTTAGGACACTACTCGAACACTGAAGCTTTCTTT; cdr3_aa: CASSLGHYSNTEAFF
d_call: NA; v_call: TRBV19; j_call: TRBJ1-1; clone_size: NA; cdr3_nt: TGTGCCAGTAGTATAGGATCAGGGACCACTGAAGCTTTCTTT; cdr3_aa: CASSIGSGTTEAFF
d_call: NA; v_call: TRBV5-1; j_call: TRBJ2-5; clone_size: NA; cdr3_nt: TGCGCCAGCAGGTTAGGTGGAGAAGAGACCCAGTACTTC; cdr3_aa: CASRLGGEETQYF
d_call: NA; v_call: TRBV5-1; j_call: TRBJ2-7; clone_size: NA; cdr3_nt: TGCGCCAGCAGCCCACCCCGACATCCGTACGAGCAGTACTTC; cdr3_aa: CASSPPRHPYEQYF
d_call: TRBD1; v_call: TRBV30; j_call: TRBJ2-7; clone_size: NA; cdr3_nt: TGTGCCTCTCACAGGGGGCGGTACGAGCAGTACTTC; cdr3_aa: CASHRGRYEQYF
d_call: NA; v_call: TRBV6-6; j_call: TRBJ1-2; clone_size: few; cdr3_nt: TGTGCCAGCAGTTACCCGGGGGATGGCTACACCTTC; cdr3_aa: CASSYPGDGYTF
d_call: NA; v_call: TRBV7-9; j_call: TRBJ1-3; clone_size: few; cdr3_nt: TGTGCCAGCAGCTTAGCGGGCACTCCCGGAAACACCATATATTTT; cdr3_aa: CASSLAGTPGNTIYF
d_call: NA; v_call: TRBV2; j_call: TRBJ2-1; clone_size: NA; cdr3_nt: TGTGCCAGCAGTGAGGACGAGACAGGTGATTGGTCCTACAATGAGCAGTTCTTC; cdr3_aa: CASSEDETGDWSYNEQFF
d_call: TRBD1; v_call: TRBV4-3; j_call: TRBJ1-2; clone_size: medium-sized; cdr3_nt: TGCGCCAGCAGCCCCGGACAGGGGCTCCGGGATGGCTACACCTTC; cdr3_aa: CASSPGQGLRDGYTF
d_call: NA; v_call: TRBV13; j_call: TRBJ2-7; clone_size: once; cdr3_nt: TGTGCCAGCAGCTTAGAGACAGGCGAGCAGTACTTC; cdr3_aa: CASSLETGEQYF
d_call: NA; v_call: TRBV23-1; j_call: TRBJ1-1; clone_size: NA; cdr3_nt: TGCGCCAGCAGTCAATCTGGGGGTGAGGGGAACACTGAAGCTTTCTTT; cdr3_aa: CASSQSGGEGNTEAFF
d_call: NA; v_call: TRBV11-3; j_call: TRBJ2-2; clone_size: medium-sized; cdr3_nt: TGTGCCAGCAGCTTCATGGGCACCGGGGAGCTGTTTTTT; cdr3_aa: CASSFMGTGELFF
d_call: NA; v_call: TRBV27; j_call: TRBJ1-2; clone_size: NA; cdr3_nt: TGTGCCAGCAGTTTATTGGGGGAGAGGGGCTATGGCTACACCTTC; cdr3_aa: CASSLLGERGYGYTF
d_call: TRBD1; v_call: TRBV5-1; j_call: TRBJ1-2; clone_size: NA; cdr3_nt: TGCGCCAGCAGCGGACAGGGAGGCGGCTACACCTTC; cdr3_aa: CASSGQGGGYTF
d_call: NA; v_call: TRBV14; j_call: TRBJ2-5; clone_size: NA; cdr3_nt: TGTGCCAGCAGCCAAGAGCTGGGGGGCCTGGGGGAGACCCAGTACTTC; cdr3_aa: CASSQELGGLGETQYF
d_call: NA; v_call: TRBV9; j_call: TRBJ2-5; clone_size: NA; cdr3_nt: TGTGCCAGCAGCGTAGCATCGACCGAGACCCAGTACTTC; cdr3_aa: CASSVASTETQYF
d_call: NA; v_call: TRBV10-3; j_call: TRBJ2-7; clone_size: NA; cdr3_nt: TGTGCCATCAGTGACAGGGGGGACTACGAGCAGTACTTC; cdr3_aa: CAISDRGDYEQYF
d_call: NA; v_call: TRBV9; j_call: TRBJ2-5; clone_size: NA; cdr3_nt: TGTGCCAGCAGCGTAGCGGGAACCCAAGAGACCCAGTACTTC; cdr3_aa: CASSVAGTQETQYF
d_call: NA; v_call: TRBV11-2; j_call: TRBJ2-7; clone_size: NA; cdr3_nt: TGTGCCAGCAGCTTAGGTTTCGGCGCCTACGAGCAGTACTTC; cdr3_aa: CASSLGFGAYEQYF
d_call: NA; v_call: TRBV2; j_call: TRBJ2-3; clone_size: NA; cdr3_nt: TGTGCCAGCAGTGACGGCCCCGGAGGATTTAGCACAGATACGCAGTATTTT; cdr3_aa: CASSDGPGGFSTDTQYF
d_call: NA; v_call: TRBV7-9; j_call: TRBJ1-1; clone_size: NA; cdr3_nt: TGTGCCAGCAGCCCCTCCTCGGGGCCTATCGGGGACACTGAAGCTTTCTTT; cdr3_aa: CASSPSSGPIGDTEAFF
d_call: NA; v_call: TRBV7-3; j_call: TRBJ2-1; clone_size: few; cdr3_nt: TGTGCCAGCAGCTCGAGCGATGAGCAGTTCTTC; cdr3_aa: CASSSSDEQFF
d_call: TRBD2; v_call: TRBV6-5; j_call: TRBJ2-3; clone_size: NA; cdr3_nt: TGTGCCAGCAGTTACGGGACTAGCGGGGGGGCAGATACGCAGTATTTT; cdr3_aa: CASSYGTSGGADTQYF
d_call: NA; v_call: TRBV5-1; j_call: TRBJ2-5; clone_size: NA; cdr3_nt: TGCGCCAGCAGCTTCTTCGGGAGCGTCGAGACCCAGTACTTC; cdr3_aa: CASSFFGSVETQYF
d_call: TRBD1; v_call: TRBV7-9; j_call: TRBJ1-1; clone_size: NA; cdr3_nt: TGTGCCAGCAGCTCTACGACAGGGCAAGGCTACACTGAAGCTTTCTTT; cdr3_aa: CASSSTTGQGYTEAFF
d_call: TRBD1; v_call: TRBV6-5; j_call: TRBJ1-2; clone_size: few; cdr3_nt: TGTGCCAGCAGTTCACAGGGGGCGGATGGCTACACCTTC; cdr3_aa: CASSSQGADGYTF
d_call: NA; v_call: TRBV9; j_call: TRBJ2-1; clone_size: NA; cdr3_nt: TGTGCCAGCAGCGTAGCGAACAGGGTGGGGAATGAGCAGTTCTTC; cdr3_aa: CASSVANRVGNEQFF
d_call: NA; v_call: TRBV7-8; j_call: TRBJ2-5; clone_size: NA; cdr3_nt: TGTGCCAGCAGCTTAGGGGACCTCCAAGAGACCCAGTACTTC; cdr3_aa: CASSLGDLQETQYF
d_call: TRBD2; v_call: TRBV7-8; j_call: TRBJ2-1; clone_size: NA; cdr3_nt: TGTGCCAGCAGCGCAGGGGCTCTAATGGGGACTAGCGGGGGAAGCTACAATGAGCAGTTCTTC; cdr3_aa: CASSAGALMGTSGGSYNEQFF
d_call: TRBD1; v_call: TRBV29-1; j_call: TRBJ2-3; clone_size: NA; cdr3_nt: TGCAGCACAGCCGGGACAGGGTTCGCAGATACGCAGTATTTT; cdr3_aa: CSTAGTGFADTQYF
d_call: TRBD2; v_call: TRBV19; j_call: TRBJ2-2; clone_size: NA; cdr3_nt: TGTGCCAGTAGTAGAGCGGGAGGGATTATAACCGGGGAGCTGTTTTTT; cdr3_aa: CASSRAGGIITGELFF
d_call: NA; v_call: TRBV28; j_call: TRBJ2-1; clone_size: NA; cdr3_nt: TGTGCCAGCCGGCCGGGACAATTCTATGAGCAGTTCTTC; cdr3_aa: CASRPGQFYEQFF
d_call: NA; v_call: TRBV28; j_call: TRBJ1-2; clone_size: NA; cdr3_nt: TGTGCCAGCAGCCCCTCCTCGCTTAAGGTACAGGGCGATCGTGATGGCTACACCTTC; cdr3_aa: CASSPSSLKVQGDRDGYTF